This T cell receptor (beta chain) was sequenced for a study of T cells in localized non-small cell lung cancer. The CDR3 contains 16 residues. V lost 5 bases to trimming and J lost 0 bases, with 14 bases between them. The germline CDR1 and CDR2 sequences are SGHVT and SQSDAQ. Sequenced by immunoSEQ multiplex PCR; TCRdb stores in-frame clones only, minus some. Among roughly 29,000 clones listed, around 82% were seen once. This TCR was recovered from a man aged 35 to 69 with stage III lung adenocarcinoma. The chain combines TRBV7-4 with TRBJ2-4; a possible D gene is TRBD2 (6 bases). The specimen comprised peripheral blood mononuclear cells, sampled before any cancer treatment. CDR3 DNA sequence: TGTGCCAGCAGCCCCGATAGGAGGGGAGCCAAAAACATTCAGTACTTC. Residues: CASSPDRRGAKNIQYF.